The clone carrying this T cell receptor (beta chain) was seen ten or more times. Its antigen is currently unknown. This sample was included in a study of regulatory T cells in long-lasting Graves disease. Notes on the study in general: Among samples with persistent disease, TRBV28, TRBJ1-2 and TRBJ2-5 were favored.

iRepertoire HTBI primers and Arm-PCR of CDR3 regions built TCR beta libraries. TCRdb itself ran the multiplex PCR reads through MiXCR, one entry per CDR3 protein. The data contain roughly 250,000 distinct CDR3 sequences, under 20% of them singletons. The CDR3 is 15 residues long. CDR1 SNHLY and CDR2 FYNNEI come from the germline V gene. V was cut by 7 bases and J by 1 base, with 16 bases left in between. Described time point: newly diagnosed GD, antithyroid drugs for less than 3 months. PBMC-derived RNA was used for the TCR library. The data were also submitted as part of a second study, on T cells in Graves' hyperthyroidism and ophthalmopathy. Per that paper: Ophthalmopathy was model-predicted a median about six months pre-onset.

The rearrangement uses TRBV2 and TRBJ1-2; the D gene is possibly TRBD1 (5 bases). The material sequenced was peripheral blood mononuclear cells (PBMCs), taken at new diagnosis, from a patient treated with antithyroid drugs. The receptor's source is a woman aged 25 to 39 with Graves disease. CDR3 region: CASIREGLSNYGYTF. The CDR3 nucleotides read TGTGCCAGCATACGAGAGGGGTTGAGTAACTATGGCTACACCTTC.